This TCR beta chain is drawn from a study of T cells after yellow fever vaccination. Findings and limits, study-wide: The presence of abundant clonotypes contaminating from the bulk population was possible in FACS-sorted repertoires. Reappearance after the booster was seen for most primary-vaccination clones, at more than 95% CD4 and roughly 90% CD8. CD4 and CD8 compartments shared a small share of clonotypes, likely from convergent recombination.

CDR3 length: 14 amino acids. The V end was cut by 0 bases, the J end by 6 bases, with 11 bases between. In germline, CDR1 is DFQATT, CDR2 SNEGSKA (reference sequence). Template switching by 5'RACE produced TCR cDNA, adding a universal primer site and UMIs. TCRdb re-analysed the 5' RACE reads in MiXCR, keeping a single row per CDR3 protein. Among under 250,000 distinct CDR3 sequences listed, under 3.5% were seen once. This clonotype was found many times. The antigen is unknown. The J gene is TRBJ2-2, the V gene TRBV20-1; D is unresolved. Sample: CD4+ T cells sorted from PBMCs, taken 10 days after the yellow fever booster vaccination. The receptor comes from a man aged 18-30 years who received the YFV17D yellow fever vaccine. CDR3 DNA: TGCAGTGCTAGAGATTGGGCTAGTGCCGGGGAGCTGTTTTTT. It translates to CSARDWASAGELFF.